The rows below give T cell receptor beta chains drawn from one sample of a study of chemoradiotherapy in HPV16-positive cancers. The data were produced by immunoSEQ multiplex PCR, yet TCRdb's version contains in-frame clones alone and is incomplete. The sample holds over 2,500 clones; 85% are singletons and the top ten take 10% to 11%. Specimen: blood, collected from a patient who underwent chemoradiotherapy. The receptors stem from a human donor with HPV-associated anogenital cancer. The CDR3 runs from the conserved cysteine through the conserved F or W. The D gene is left open where the match is weak. Size is omitted from some rows. Given values are once, few, many or a class for expanded clones.

V	size	D	J	CDR3	DNA
TRBV7-2	-	TRBD2	TRBJ2-2	CASSLARAGGTGELFF	TGTGCCAGCAGCTTAGCAAGAGCGGGGGGCACCGGGGAGCTGTTTTTT
TRBV14	-	-	TRBJ1-1	CASSHRPVMSTEAFF	TGTGCCAGCAGCCATAGGCCCGTGATGAGCACTGAAGCTTTCTTT
TRBV5-4	-	-	TRBJ1-1	CASRDSNMNTGAFF	TGTGCCAGCAGGGACAGCAACATGAACACTGGAGCTTTCTTT
TRBV19	-	TRBD1	TRBJ1-2	CASSNPRDRGAYGYTF	TGTGCCAGTAGTAACCCCCGGGACAGGGGCGCTTATGGCTACACCTTC
TRBV7-9	few	-	TRBJ2-1	CASSLRGVSSYNEQFF	TGTGCCAGCAGCTTAAGGGGAGTCTCCTCCTACAATGAGCAGTTCTTC
TRBV30	-	-	TRBJ2-7	CAWSVFRKGHEQYF	TGTGCCTGGAGTGTCTTTCGTAAGGGCCACGAGCAGTACTTC
TRBV9	-	-	TRBJ1-1	CASSVDTGNTEAFF	TGTGCCAGCAGCGTAGACACCGGGAACACTGAAGCTTTCTTT
TRBV25-1	-	-	TRBJ2-7	CASSAGGVSSPYEQYF	TGTGCCAGCAGTGCCGGAGGAGTCTCGAGCCCTTACGAGCAGTACTTC
TRBV9	once	TRBD2	TRBJ2-3	CASSAGLARGTDKQYF	TGTGCCAGCAGCGCAGGACTAGCTAGGGGCACAGATAAGCAGTATTTT
TRBV7-8	-	TRBD2	TRBJ2-5	CASSPHIAGGRAGETQYF	TGTGCCAGCAGCCCCCATATAGCGGGAGGAAGGGCGGGAGAGACCCAGTACTTC
TRBV14	-	TRBD2	TRBJ2-7	CASSRGLADEQYF	TGTGCCAGCAGCCGGGGACTAGCGGACGAGCAGTACTTC
TRBV7-2	-	-	TRBJ2-4	CASSRDQPGDIQYF	TGTGCCAGCAGCCGGGACCAGCCGGGGGACATTCAGTACTTC
TRBV6-5	-	TRBD1	TRBJ2-3	CASSYGQGGPDTQYF	TGTGCCAGCAGTTACGGACAGGGGGGTCCAGATACGCAGTATTTT
TRBV30	-	-	TRBJ2-1	CAWCQGGYNEQFF	TGTGCCTGGTGCCAGGGAGGCTACAATGAGCAGTTCTTC
TRBV30	few	-	TRBJ1-4	CAWSVTQNPEKLFF	TGTGCCTGGAGTGTAACGCAGAACCCTGAAAAACTGTTTTTT
TRBV30	-	TRBD1	TRBJ1-1	CAWRNRGKFTEAFF	TGTGCCTGGAGAAACAGGGGGAAGTTCACTGAAGCTTTCTTT
TRBV6-4	-	-	TRBJ1-3	CARYNRAERGSGNTIYF	TGTGCCAGATACAACAGGGCGGAAAGAGGCTCTGGAAACACCATATATTTT
TRBV11-3	-	TRBD2	TRBJ2-3	CASSPGTSGDLHTDTQYF	TGTGCCAGCAGCCCCGGGACTAGCGGGGACCTACACACAGATACGCAGTATTTT
TRBV6-5	-	TRBD2	TRBJ2-5	CASSYFGGDQETQYF	TGTGCCAGCAGTTATTTCGGGGGGGACCAAGAGACCCAGTACTTC
TRBV14	-	-	TRBJ2-7	CASSPTFYEQYF	TGTGCCAGCAGCCCGACGTTTTACGAGCAGTACTTC
TRBV6-1	-	TRBD1	TRBJ1-1	CASTGGTEAFF	TGTGCCAGCACAGGGGGCACTGAAGCTTTCTTT
TRBV6-5	-	TRBD1	TRBJ1-6	CASRRTGEALHF	TGTGCCAGCAGACGGACAGGCGAGGCCCTCCACTTT
TRBV5-1	once	TRBD1	TRBJ1-1	CASSLGWDRGSFF	TGCGCCAGCAGCTTGGGTTGGGACAGGGGTTCTTTCTTT
TRBV7-9	-	-	TRBJ1-2	CASSPGQNTNYGYTF	TGTGCCAGCAGCCCTGGCCAGAATACTAACTATGGCTACACCTTC
TRBV7-2	-	-	TRBJ2-1	CASSLEEGAYNEQFF	TGTGCCAGCAGCTTAGAAGAGGGAGCCTACAATGAGCAGTTCTTC
TRBV5-1	-	-	TRBJ1-3	CASSLMANSGNTIYF	TGCGCCAGCAGTTTGATGGCAAACTCTGGAAACACCATATATTTT
TRBV6-5	-	-	TRBJ1-1	CASSKSDSFGEAFF	TGTGCCAGCAGTAAGTCGGACAGTTTCGGTGAAGCTTTCTTT
TRBV30	-	TRBD1	TRBJ1-5	CAWSRRDRANQPQHF	TGTGCCTGGAGTAGGAGGGACAGGGCTAATCAGCCCCAGCATTTT
TRBV6-1	-	TRBD1	TRBJ1-5	CASSVGAGGGQPQHF	TGTGCCAGCAGTGTCGGGGCAGGGGGAGGACAGCCCCAGCATTTT
TRBV6-5	-	-	TRBJ1-2	CASSYSKVVNYGYTF	TGTGCCAGCAGTTACTCGAAAGTCGTCAACTATGGCTACACCTTC
TRBV6-6	-	-	TRBJ1-1	CASSYAGRNTEAFF	TGTGCCAGCAGTTACGCTGGGAGGAACACTGAAGCTTTCTTT
TRBV5-1	-	TRBD1	TRBJ1-1	CASSPDRGTTEAFF	TGCGCCAGCAGCCCAGACAGGGGAACCACTGAAGCTTTCTTT
TRBV6-5	-	-	TRBJ1-4	CASRPGHSNEKLFF	TGTGCCAGCAGACCGGGACACTCTAATGAAAAACTGTTTTTT
TRBV5-4	-	TRBD2	TRBJ2-1	CASSLLAGVEQFF	TGTGCCAGCAGCTTACTAGCGGGGGTTGAGCAGTTCTTC
TRBV6-5	-	-	TRBJ1-1	CASSLGTVNTEAFF	TGTGCCAGCAGTTTAGGGACGGTGAACACTGAAGCTTTCTTT